The 27 T cell receptor beta chains below all came from one sample that was sequenced in a study of vaccination effects on CD4 cells after COVID-19. Antigen-specific CD4+ T cells expanded by the ViraFEST assay with viral peptide pools were then sequenced. Once cultured for more than nine days, the cells underwent separation to obtain CD4+ T cells. The vaccine given was either BNT162b2 or mRNA-1273, in two doses. Their antigens are not known. Clones were read by immunoSEQ multiplex PCR, and TCRdb kept only the in-frame ones, dropping some. The sample records 15,000 to 20,000 clones, about 70% being singletons. This specimen consisted of CD4+ T cells from PBMCs cultured with HCoV-NL63 spike peptides, obtained after COVID-19 vaccination. These TCRs come from a human donor who received a COVID-19 vaccine.

The chain carries TRBV5-4 and TRBJ2-1, with 7 bases fitting TRBD2. Germline V gene lookup returns CDR1 SGHNT and CDR2 YYREEE (reference sequence). The CDR3 loop spans 14 amino acids. J gave up 10 bases and V 4 bases, and 11 bases lay outside the gene matches. CDR3 bases: TGTGCCAGCAGCCGGGAGACTAGCCTGGAAGAGCAGTTCTTC. Its protein product is CASSRETSLEEQFF.

This chain connects TRBV5-1 to TRBJ2-7; 8 bases match TRBD2. V gave up 4 bases and J gave up 5 bases; unmatched junction bases: 11. The germline gives CDR1 SGHRS, CDR2 YFSETQ. The CDR3 length is 15 residues. This CDR3 is CASSTSGTSSDEQYF. The DNA of the CDR3 is TGCGCCAGCAGCACTTCCGGGACTAGTTCCGACGAGCAGTACTTC.

The chain has TRBV6-5 and TRBJ1-1, with D perhaps TRBD1 (5 bases). Germline V CDR1 and CDR2: MNHEY, SVGAGI. The CDR3 runs to 14 residues. The germline V and J ends were trimmed by 6 bases and 6 bases, with 17 bases remaining between them. The CDR3 here is CASSLKEGRPEAFF. DNA of the CDR3: TGTGCCAGCAGCCTAAAGGAGGGGAGGCCTGAAGCTTTCTTT.

The V and J genes are TRBV6-4 and TRBJ1-4, with unresolved D. The V gene lost 0 bases and the J gene lost 6 bases, with 11 bases spanning the gap. The V gene's germline CDR1 is MRHNA and CDR2 SNTAGT. CDR3 length equals 15 residues. The CDR3 DNA reads as TGTGCCAGCAGTGACTCAGAGGGTTCGGATGAAAAACTGTTTTTT. Protein: CASSDSEGSDEKLFF.

V and J are TRBV4-1 and TRBJ1-1, with D hard to call. V shed 4 bases and J shed 1 base, with 19 bases lying between them. The germline gives CDR1 MGHRA, CDR2 YSYEKL. The CDR3 has 17 amino acids. CDR3 sequence reads: CASSPNPAKGGNTEAFF. The CDR3 region has the DNA TGCGCCAGCAGCCCCAACCCGGCGAAGGGAGGGAACACTGAAGCTTTCTTT.

A single count supports this clone. The chain recombines TRBV11-2 with TRBJ1-2, with D tentatively TRBD1 (6 bases). Germline CDR1 and CDR2: SGHAT and FQNNGV. Trimming stripped 4 bases from V and 2 bases from J, with 14 bases between. CDR3 size: 15 residues. CDR3 amino acids: CASSSSKGQNYGYTF. In nucleotides, the CDR3 is TGTGCCAGCAGCTCGTCCAAAGGACAGAACTATGGCTACACCTTC.

The rearrangement links TRBV9 to TRBJ2-7, with 10 bases matching TRBD2. V trimming: 4 bases; J trimming: 7 bases; junction bases outside the gene matches: 11. Germline V CDR1 and CDR2: SGDLS, YYNGEE. CDR3 length: 15 residues. The CDR3 DNA reads TGTGCCAGCAGCCCCCTAGCGGGAGCCGAAGATGAGCAGTACTTC. Encoded protein: CASSPLAGAEDEQYF.

The chain's CDR3 is CASSPKAQNTEAFF. CDR3 DNA: TGTGCCAGCTCACCAAAGGCGCAAAACACTGAAGCTTTCTTT. The J gene is TRBJ1-1, the V gene TRBV18; no reliable D call. Germline V gene lookup returns CDR1 KGHSH and CDR2 LQKENI. This CDR3 region has 14 residues. V was shortened by 2 bases and J by 2 bases, with 9 bases between the two germline ends.

The chain carries TRBV6-2 or TRBV6-3 and TRBJ2-5, with D maybe TRBD1 (6 bases). Germline V gene data show CDR1 as MNHEY and CDR2 as SVGEGT. Trimming took off 0 bases at V and 1 base at J, with 15 bases between the two ends. The CDR3 covers 17 residues. This chain's CDR3 is CASSYSGAGESQETQYF. In DNA form, the CDR3 reads TGTGCCAGCAGTTACTCAGGGGCAGGGGAGAGCCAAGAGACCCAGTACTTC.

This CDR3 is CASTLYNEQFF. CDR3 nucleotides: TGTGCCAGCACCCTCTACAATGAGCAGTTCTTC. The chain combines TRBV2 with TRBJ2-1; D call uncertain. Germline-derived CDR1 and CDR2 are SNHLY and FYNNEI. The germline V and J ends were trimmed by 7 bases and 3 bases, with 4 bases remaining between them. The CDR3 runs 11 residues.

V usage is TRBV18 and J usage is TRBJ1-5; no firm D call. The CDR3 contains 16 residues. V shed 3 bases and J shed 0 bases, with 12 bases lying between them. CDR1 and CDR2 from the germline V gene are KGHSH and LQKENI. The CDR3 protein is CASSPLERDSNQPQHF. In DNA, the CDR3 is TGTGCCAGCTCACCTCTTGAAAGGGATAGCAATCAGCCCCAGCATTTT.

The chain employs TRBV7-2 and TRBJ1-1; 9 bases are shared with TRBD1. The junction had 6 bases not matched to a gene; V was cut back by 5 bases and J by 5 bases. Germline loops: CDR1 SGHTA, CDR2 FQGNSA. The CDR3 is 14 amino acids. The CDR3 is CASSEQGAWTEAFF. DNA for the CDR3: TGTGCCAGCAGCGAACAGGGGGCATGGACTGAAGCTTTCTTT. Filled out from reference TRBV7-2 and TRBJ1-1, the complete variable domain reads GAGVSQSPSNKVTEKGKDVELRCDPISGHTALYWYRQSLGQGLEFLIYFQGNSAPDKSGLPSDRFSAERTGGSVSTLTIQRTQQEDSAVYLCASSEQGAWTEAFFGQGTRLTVV.

The chain employs TRBV3-1 (or the pseudogene TRBV3-2) and TRBJ2-3; 11 bases align to TRBD2. Germline CDR1 is LGHDT and CDR2 is YNNKEL (reference sequence). The CDR3 is 16 residues long. After removal of 6 bases from V and 7 bases from J, the junction contained 12 bases not matched to a gene. Written as DNA, the CDR3 is TGTGCCAGCAGGGTCGCTAGCGGGGGGCCCGGTCATACGCAGTATTTT. As protein: CASRVASGGPGHTQYF.

This chain uses TRBV5-5 with TRBJ2-7, with a possible D match to TRBD2 (6 bases). This CDR3 region has 16 residues. CDR1 is SGHKS, CDR2 YYEKEE, per germline (reference sequence). V was pared by 4 bases and J by 3 bases, with 20 bases between. CDR3 loop: CASSQMVRDSLYEQYF. CDR3 DNA sequence: TGTGCCAGCAGCCAGATGGTTCGGGACTCCCTCTACGAGCAGTACTTC.

The chain recombines TRBV7-6 with TRBJ2-3; D call uncertain. The V gene lost 1 base and the J gene lost 2 bases, with 19 bases spanning the gap. This CDR3 is built from 18 residues. Germline V gene lookup returns CDR1 SGHVS and CDR2 FNYEAQ. The CDR3 here is CASSLEGPSWSATDTQYF. CDR3 nucleotides: TGTGCCAGCAGCTTAGAAGGCCCCTCTTGGTCTGCCACAGATACGCAGTATTTT.

The table lists this clone with a few counts. The V gene is TRBV5-4, the J gene TRBJ1-2; no clear D gene. CDR3 length: 12 residues. The V end was cut by 3 bases, the J end by 0 bases, with 3 bases between. Germline lookup yields CDR1 SGHNT and CDR2 YYREEE (reference sequence). The CDR3 DNA follows: TGTGCCAGCAGCTCCTCTAACTATGGCTACACCTTC. This encodes CASSSSNYGYTF.

By sample fraction, this clone is medium-sized. This sequence joins TRBV6-6 and TRBJ1-6, with 8 bases aligning to TRBD1. Germline CDR1 and CDR2: MNHNY and SVGAGI (reference sequence). V was clipped by 4 bases and J by 10 bases; unmatched bases: 6. The CDR3 is 14 residues long. Written as DNA, the CDR3 is TGTGCCAGCAGTTCCGGACAGGGAGGGTCACCCCTCCACTTT. Encoded protein: CASSSGQGGSPLHF.

This sequence joins TRBV7-9 and TRBJ2-3; D is unclear. Trimming shortened V by 3 bases and J by 1 base, and 5 bases separated the two germline ends. This CDR3 is 13 amino acids long. The germline V gene has CDR1 SEHNR and CDR2 FQNEAQ (reference sequence). CDR3 coding DNA: TGTGCCAGCAGCTTGTCTCGCACAGATACGCAGTATTTT. Its translation is CASSLSRTDTQYF.

This chain joins TRBV4-3 and TRBJ2-1, with a tentative D call TRBD1 (5 bases). This CDR3 spans 15 amino acids. Trimming removed 1 base from V and 4 bases from J, with 11 bases in between. The germline CDR1 and CDR2 sequences are LGHNA and YSLEER. The CDR3: CASSQGRQGYNEQFF. As DNA, the CDR3 is TGCGCCAGCAGCCAAGGCCGGCAGGGTTACAATGAGCAGTTCTTC.

V is TRBV12-3 or TRBV12-4 and J is TRBJ1-1, with a weak D call TRBD1 (5 bases). The CDR3 covers 12 residues. Deletions cut 6 bases from V and 7 bases from J, with 12 bases between. The CDR3 DNA follows: TGTGCCAGCAGCCGCCCGGGGGGTGAAGCTTTCTTT. This codes for CASSRPGGEAFF.

The rearrangement joins TRBV6-6 to TRBJ2-2; 7 bases fit TRBD2. Germline V CDR1 and CDR2: MNHNY, SVGAGI (reference sequence). CDR3 length equals 16 residues. With 6 bases clipped from V and 4 bases from J, the junction kept 11 bases outside the gene matches. CDR3 nucleotides: TGTGCCAGCAGCAGACGGGGAGGGGCGGCCACCGGGGAGCTGTTTTTT. Amino acids: CASSRRGGAATGELFF.

The rearrangement links TRBV2 to TRBJ1-1; perhaps TRBD1 as D (6 bases). Germline V CDR1 and CDR2: SNHLY, FYNNEI. The ends were cut back, 6 bases at V and 3 bases at J, with 11 bases in the middle. The CDR3 totals 13 residues. The CDR3 DNA sequence: TGTGCCAGCAGCGGCACAGGGTACACTGAAGCTTTCTTT. This translates into CASSGTGYTEAFF.

The chain uses TRBV10-3 and TRBJ2-5, with 11 bases that match TRBD2. In germline, CDR1 is ENHRY, CDR2 SYGVKD. The CDR3 length is 16 residues. The V gene end was trimmed by 3 bases and the J gene end by 0 bases; junction bases not matched to a gene: 3. CDR3 sequence (DNA): TGTGCCATCAGTGAAAGGACTAGCGGGCACCAAGAGACCCAGTACTTC. Its translation is CAISERTSGHQETQYF.

J is TRBJ1-6 and V is TRBV4-1; D gene ambiguous. Germline V CDR1 and CDR2: MGHRA, YSYEKL. Trimming took off 0 bases at V and 9 bases at J, with 9 bases between the two ends. This CDR3 spans 14 amino acids. As DNA, the CDR3 is TGCGCCAGCAGCCAAGAACACCTAGTTTCACCCCTCCACTTT. Amino acid sequence: CASSQEHLVSPLHF.

The rearrangement uses TRBV5-4 and TRBJ2-1, with a weak D call TRBD2 (6 bases). Between the trimmed V and J ends, which lost 9 bases and 1 base, there was a span of 11 bases. Germline CDR1 and CDR2: SGHNT and YYREEE (reference sequence). The CDR3 contains 13 residues. The CDR3 spells CATVGGSYNEQFF. The CDR3 DNA is TGTGCCACCGTTGGGGGGTCCTACAATGAGCAGTTCTTC.

V and J are TRBV15 and TRBJ2-3, with a tentative D call TRBD2 (6 bases). The CDR3 loop spans 15 amino acids. V shed 0 bases and J shed 10 bases, with 17 bases lying between them. Germline values: CDR1 LNHNV, CDR2 YYDKDF (reference sequence). The CDR3, as DNA: TGTGCCACCAGCAGAGATCCTCTAGCGCGAGACGCGCAGTATTTT. Protein sequence: CATSRDPLARDAQYF.

The chain combines TRBV18 with TRBJ1-4, with 10 bases identical to TRBD1. The CDR3 contains 17 residues. CDR1 is KGHSH, CDR2 LQKENI, per germline. The V segment lost 0 bases and the J segment 8 bases; nucleotides outside the gene matches: 9. Written as DNA, the CDR3 is TGTGCCAGCTCACCACCGATGGTTGGACAGGGGGGGGAAAAACTGTTTTTT. This codes for CASSPPMVGQGGEKLFF.